The clone carrying this T cell receptor beta chain was seen more than once but under ten times. Only in-frame clones appear in the TCRdb table, and some are missing; sequencing was by immunoSEQ multiplex PCR. The sample consists of around 2,000 clones, 17% of them appearing once. The treatment: randomized to nivolumab then ipilimumab (arm A) or the reverse (arm B). The data originate from a study of sequential checkpoint blockade in melanoma. The CDR3 spans 15 residues. The ends were cut back, 5 bases at V and 5 bases at J, with 18 bases in the middle. Germline CDR1 and CDR2: MNHGY and SAAAGT. The clonotype originates from a human donor with melanoma. This sequence joins TRBV6-8 and TRBJ1-2, with D possibly matching TRBD1 (6 bases). The source was tumor tissue (inferred from file names), collected from a patient given nivolumab and ipilimumab in sequence. CDR3 sequence reads: CASSATSGVIYGYTF. The DNA for the CDR3 is TGTGCCAGCAGTGCAACGTCAGGGGTTATATATGGCTACACCTTC.